In its sample, the clone carrying this T cell receptor beta chain was seen a few times. Looked up from germline, CDR1 is DFQATT and CDR2 is SNEGSKA (reference sequence). The CDR3 contains 17 residues. Trimming removed 1 base from V and 0 bases from J; junction bases left unmatched: 6. The data derive from a study of T cells in Graves' hyperthyroidism and ophthalmopathy. Regions amplified from RNA transcripts were the TCR beta CDR3 regions. First-round RT-PCR targeting the TCR CDR3 was performed with the HTBI primer set. TCRdb re-analysed the multiplex PCR reads in MiXCR, keeping a single row per CDR3 protein. The sample lists about 640,000 distinct CDR3 sequences, around 20% seen once, with around a third in the top ten.

The TCR was taken from a man aged 25 to 40 with Graves' ophthalmopathy. This chain connects TRBV20-1 to TRBJ2-2; 9 bases are shared with TRBD2. Sequences were obtained from blood. The CDR3, as DNA: TGCAGTGCTAGAGGGGTAGCGGGAGCCACGAACACCGGGGAGCTGTTTTTT. It specifies CSARGVAGATNTGELFF.